This TCR beta chain was documented in a study of tumor-infiltrating lymphocytes in localized non-small cell lung cancer. For the study at large: Each patient gave resected tumor and non-adjacent uninvolved lung tissue.

Sequenced by immunoSEQ multiplex PCR; TCRdb stores in-frame clones only, minus some. The table includes about 23,000 clones, around two thirds detected once. The V gene's germline CDR1 is MGHRA and CDR2 YSYEKL. V lost 2 bases, J lost 9 bases, and 14 bases lay in between. This CDR3 has 14 amino acids. Sequencing used lung tumor tissue. This clonotype originated in a human donor with non-small cell lung cancer. V is TRBV4-1 and J is TRBJ2-1, with D possibly being TRBD2 (6 bases). In DNA, the CDR3 is TGCGCCAGCAGCCAAAAGTGGGGGGTTGGTGAGCAGTTCTTC. It codes for CASSQKWGVGEQFF.